These T cell receptor beta chains were read from a single sample in a study of cytomegalovirus exposure and HLA in healthy donors. Data came from immunoSEQ multiplex PCR; TCRdb stores just in-frame clones and leaves some out. The sample lists 170,000 or so clones, 75% to 85% seen once, with more than 5.5% in the top ten. The sequenced material came from PBMCs. The receptor set was obtained from a man aged 25-45 years in good health and CMV-seropositive. Both conserved end residues are part of each CDR3. The D gene is left open where the match is weak. The listing skips clone size in some rows; elsewhere it reads once, few, many or a size class.

j_gene: TRBJ2-1; abundance: NA; d_gene: TRBD2; v_gene: TRBV28; CDR3nt: TGTGCCAGCAGTATTACCGGGACTAGCACGAACAATGAGCAGTTCTTC; CDR3aa: CASSITGTSTNNEQFF
j_gene: TRBJ2-7; abundance: few; d_gene: TRBD1; v_gene: TRBV6-1; CDR3nt: TGTGCCAGCAGTGATTTGGGAAACCAGGGGGCTGGAAACGAGCAGTACTTC; CDR3aa: CASSDLGNQGAGNEQYF
j_gene: TRBJ2-2; abundance: NA; d_gene: NA; v_gene: TRBV25-1; CDR3nt: TGTGCCAGCAGTGAGCCCGGACTATTCACCGGGGAGCTGTTTTTT; CDR3aa: CASSEPGLFTGELFF
j_gene: TRBJ1-4; abundance: NA; d_gene: NA; v_gene: TRBV14; CDR3nt: TGTGCCAGCAGCCAAGGAAGCACAGGGATGAATGAAAAACTGTTTTTT; CDR3aa: CASSQGSTGMNEKLFF
j_gene: TRBJ2-3; abundance: NA; d_gene: TRBD2; v_gene: TRBV7-6; CDR3nt: TGTGCCAGCAAGCACACTCTAGCGGGAGACACAGATACGCAGTATTTT; CDR3aa: CASKHTLAGDTDTQYF
j_gene: TRBJ1-5; abundance: NA; d_gene: NA; v_gene: TRBV27; CDR3nt: TGTGCCAGCAGTTTATGGGAGGATCAGCCCCAGCATTTT; CDR3aa: CASSLWEDQPQHF
j_gene: TRBJ1-4; abundance: NA; d_gene: TRBD1; v_gene: TRBV7-9; CDR3nt: TGTGCCAGCAGCCAGGGGGCGACGGGTGAAAAACTGTTTTTT; CDR3aa: CASSQGATGEKLFF
j_gene: TRBJ2-3; abundance: NA; d_gene: NA; v_gene: TRBV7-6; CDR3nt: TGTGCCAGCAGCTTATATTCGCAGGGGAACACAGATACGCAGTATTTT; CDR3aa: CASSLYSQGNTDTQYF
j_gene: TRBJ1-4; abundance: NA; d_gene: TRBD1; v_gene: TRBV6-6; CDR3nt: TGTGCCAGCAGTTACACGACAGGGACTTCTAATGAAAAACTGTTTTTT; CDR3aa: CASSYTTGTSNEKLFF
j_gene: TRBJ1-5; abundance: NA; d_gene: TRBD1; v_gene: TRBV4-1; CDR3nt: TGCGCCAGCAGCCTCGGGACAGGGACTTATAGCAATCAGCCCCAGCATTTT; CDR3aa: CASSLGTGTYSNQPQHF
j_gene: TRBJ1-2; abundance: NA; d_gene: TRBD1; v_gene: TRBV28; CDR3nt: TGTGCCAGCAGGACAGGGCTCGCCTTGGGGGGCTACACCTTC; CDR3aa: CASRTGLALGGYTF
j_gene: TRBJ2-3; abundance: NA; d_gene: NA; v_gene: TRBV9; CDR3nt: TGTGCCAGCACAAACCAGGTCGCAGATACGCAGTATTTT; CDR3aa: CASTNQVADTQYF
j_gene: TRBJ2-2; abundance: few; d_gene: TRBD2; v_gene: TRBV4-2; CDR3nt: TGTGCCAGCAGCCAAGTGGGGCGGGAGGGGGCCGGGGAGCTGTTTTTT; CDR3aa: CASSQVGREGAGELFF
j_gene: TRBJ1-1; abundance: NA; d_gene: NA; v_gene: TRBV6-4; CDR3nt: TGTGCCAGCAGTGAACAGGGCGGAGGAACTGAAGCTTTCTTT; CDR3aa: CASSEQGGGTEAFF
j_gene: TRBJ1-4; abundance: NA; d_gene: NA; v_gene: TRBV30; CDR3nt: TGTGCCTGGAAAGGAGGGGTAACTAATGAAAAACTGTTTTTT; CDR3aa: CAWKGGVTNEKLFF
j_gene: TRBJ2-7; abundance: NA; d_gene: TRBD2; v_gene: TRBV4-1; CDR3nt: TGCGCCAGCAGCCAGTCACCCCCGGGGGGGGGATACGAGCAGTACTTC; CDR3aa: CASSQSPPGGGYEQYF
j_gene: TRBJ2-7; abundance: NA; d_gene: NA; v_gene: TRBV14; CDR3nt: TGTGCCAGCAGCCAAGAATGGCTAGTGGGCGAGCAGTACTTC; CDR3aa: CASSQEWLVGEQYF
j_gene: TRBJ1-2; abundance: NA; d_gene: TRBD1; v_gene: TRBV6-5; CDR3nt: TGTGCCAACAGTTACTCGACGGGCGGACAGGCCTATGGCTACACCTTC; CDR3aa: CANSYSTGGQAYGYTF
j_gene: TRBJ2-3; abundance: NA; d_gene: NA; v_gene: TRBV19; CDR3nt: TGTGCCAGTAGTATAGGACTAGTTGCGCAGTATTTT; CDR3aa: CASSIGLVAQYF
j_gene: TRBJ2-6; abundance: NA; d_gene: TRBD2; v_gene: TRBV10-3; CDR3nt: TGTGCCATCAGTGAGTCCCTAGCGGGTGGAAACTCTGGGGCCAACGTCCTGACTTTC; CDR3aa: CAISESLAGGNSGANVLTF
j_gene: TRBJ2-6; abundance: NA; d_gene: TRBD1; v_gene: TRBV25-1; CDR3nt: TGTGCCAGCAGTGAAGACAGGGGTGTTAATGGGGCCAACGTCCTGACTTTC; CDR3aa: CASSEDRGVNGANVLTF
j_gene: TRBJ1-6; abundance: NA; d_gene: NA; v_gene: TRBV9; CDR3nt: TGTGCCAGCAGCGAACAGGGAGATTCACCCCTCCACTTT; CDR3aa: CASSEQGDSPLHF
j_gene: TRBJ2-3; abundance: NA; d_gene: TRBD1; v_gene: TRBV9; CDR3nt: TGTGCCAGCAGCGTAGAGTGGGTCGACCCAGACAGGGGCACAGATACGCAGTATTTT; CDR3aa: CASSVEWVDPDRGTDTQYF
j_gene: TRBJ1-4; abundance: few; d_gene: TRBD1; v_gene: TRBV9; CDR3nt: TGTGCCAGCAGCGTAGCTAACTCCCGGGACAGATTACCGGCAACTAATGAAAAACTGTTTTTT; CDR3aa: CASSVANSRDRLPATNEKLFF
j_gene: TRBJ1-1; abundance: NA; d_gene: NA; v_gene: TRBV2; CDR3nt: TGTGCCAGCAGGGTTGGCGGCCCAATAATGAACACTGAAGCTTTCTTT; CDR3aa: CASRVGGPIMNTEAFF
j_gene: TRBJ2-5; abundance: NA; d_gene: NA; v_gene: TRBV30; CDR3nt: TGTGCCTGGAGTGGATCGGTGACAGGAAACCAAGAGACCCAGTACTTC; CDR3aa: CAWSGSVTGNQETQYF
j_gene: TRBJ2-7; abundance: NA; d_gene: TRBD1; v_gene: TRBV29-1; CDR3nt: TGCAGCGCCCGGACAGGGACATCCTACGAGCAGTACTTC; CDR3aa: CSARTGTSYEQYF
j_gene: TRBJ2-1; abundance: NA; d_gene: TRBD2; v_gene: TRBV27; CDR3nt: TGTGCCAGCACCTACTGGAGGGAGGGATCCAATGAGCAGTTCTTC; CDR3aa: CASTYWREGSNEQFF
j_gene: TRBJ1-1; abundance: NA; d_gene: NA; v_gene: TRBV6-1; CDR3nt: TGTGCCAGCCGAAGAGGACACCCGAACACTGAAGCTTTCTTT; CDR3aa: CASRRGHPNTEAFF
j_gene: TRBJ2-7; abundance: NA; d_gene: TRBD2; v_gene: TRBV7-9; CDR3nt: TGTGCCAGCAGCTTAGGGGCGGGGGGGCCTCCCGAGCAGTACTTC; CDR3aa: CASSLGAGGPPEQYF
j_gene: TRBJ1-1; abundance: NA; d_gene: NA; v_gene: TRBV5-1; CDR3nt: TGCGCCAGCAGCCAGGACCGGGGTATTGAAGCTTTCTTT; CDR3aa: CASSQDRGIEAFF
j_gene: TRBJ2-7; abundance: NA; d_gene: NA; v_gene: TRBV6-6; CDR3nt: TGTGCCAGCAGTTACGCTAGAGGTTCCTACGAGCAGTACTTC; CDR3aa: CASSYARGSYEQYF
j_gene: TRBJ2-3; abundance: NA; d_gene: TRBD1; v_gene: TRBV28; CDR3nt: TGTGCCAGCAACGCTCCGGGACAGGGGTACGATACGCAGTATTTT; CDR3aa: CASNAPGQGYDTQYF
j_gene: TRBJ2-3; abundance: NA; d_gene: TRBD2; v_gene: TRBV30; CDR3nt: TGTGCCTGGGGGGGGACTAGCGGGATGACAGATACGCAGTATTTT; CDR3aa: CAWGGTSGMTDTQYF
j_gene: TRBJ1-2; abundance: NA; d_gene: NA; v_gene: TRBV6-1; CDR3nt: TGTGCCAGCAGTGTATCGAGTGGCTATGGCTACACCTTC; CDR3aa: CASSVSSGYGYTF
j_gene: TRBJ2-7; abundance: once; d_gene: NA; v_gene: TRBV5-1; CDR3nt: TGCGCCAGCAGGACCTCCACGGGGGCCTACGAGCAGTACTTC; CDR3aa: CASRTSTGAYEQYF
j_gene: TRBJ2-5; abundance: NA; d_gene: NA; v_gene: TRBV5-4; CDR3nt: TGTGCCAGCAGCTTTAAGGCAGGGGTTGGTAGGGAGACCCAGTACTTC; CDR3aa: CASSFKAGVGRETQYF
j_gene: TRBJ1-1; abundance: NA; d_gene: NA; v_gene: TRBV6-6; CDR3nt: TGTGCCAGCAGTTATAGGGCGGGATACACTGAAGCTTTCTTT; CDR3aa: CASSYRAGYTEAFF
j_gene: TRBJ2-1; abundance: NA; d_gene: TRBD2; v_gene: TRBV27; CDR3nt: TGTGCCAGCAGTTTATGGTCGGCGGGGGACCCCTCCTACAATGAGCAGTTCTTC; CDR3aa: CASSLWSAGDPSYNEQFF
j_gene: TRBJ1-1; abundance: NA; d_gene: TRBD1; v_gene: TRBV6-5; CDR3nt: TGTGCCAGCAGTTACGAGGACAGGGCGAACACTGAAGCTTTCTTT; CDR3aa: CASSYEDRANTEAFF
j_gene: TRBJ2-7; abundance: once; d_gene: NA; v_gene: TRBV19; CDR3nt: TGTGCCAGTAGTATAGCGGCAGGGGACTACGAGCAGTACTTC; CDR3aa: CASSIAAGDYEQYF
j_gene: TRBJ1-4; abundance: medium-sized; d_gene: TRBD1; v_gene: TRBV4-3; CDR3nt: TGCGCCAGCAGCCAAGATATCGGGGACAGCGAAAAACTGTTTTTT; CDR3aa: CASSQDIGDSEKLFF
j_gene: TRBJ1-6; abundance: NA; d_gene: TRBD1; v_gene: TRBV6-1; CDR3nt: TGTGCCAGCAGTGAAACGGGACAGGGAGATTCACCCCTCCACTTT; CDR3aa: CASSETGQGDSPLHF
j_gene: TRBJ2-3; abundance: NA; d_gene: NA; v_gene: TRBV6-6; CDR3nt: TGTGCCAGCAGTTATTGGGGCCGTGAGCGCACAGATACGCAGTATTTT; CDR3aa: CASSYWGRERTDTQYF
j_gene: TRBJ2-5; abundance: NA; d_gene: NA; v_gene: TRBV5-4; CDR3nt: TGTGCCAGCAGTCGTAGCCGCCTTCAAGAGACCCAGTACTTC; CDR3aa: CASSRSRLQETQYF
j_gene: TRBJ2-3; abundance: NA; d_gene: NA; v_gene: TRBV2; CDR3nt: TGTGCCAGCAGTGACCTCGGAAGGGGTTGGGATACGCAGTATTTT; CDR3aa: CASSDLGRGWDTQYF
j_gene: TRBJ2-7; abundance: NA; d_gene: NA; v_gene: TRBV21-1; CDR3nt: TGTGCCAGCAGCCAGGGGGCCCTGAGCTCCTACGAGCAGTACTTC; CDR3aa: CASSQGALSSYEQYF
j_gene: TRBJ1-4; abundance: NA; d_gene: TRBD1; v_gene: TRBV30; CDR3nt: TGTGCCTGGAGTGTTTTAACAGGGGGTGAAAAACTGTTTTTT; CDR3aa: CAWSVLTGGEKLFF
j_gene: TRBJ2-2; abundance: once; d_gene: NA; v_gene: TRBV27; CDR3nt: TGTGCCAGCAGTTTTGGGCCTGCGGGCGGGGAGCTGTTTTTT; CDR3aa: CASSFGPAGGELFF
j_gene: TRBJ2-1; abundance: NA; d_gene: NA; v_gene: TRBV27; CDR3nt: TGTGCCAGCAGTTTAGCCGGGACTGCCAATGAGCAGTTCTTC; CDR3aa: CASSLAGTANEQFF
j_gene: TRBJ2-1; abundance: NA; d_gene: NA; v_gene: TRBV27; CDR3nt: TGTGCCAGCGGTAAACAGGGTTTTGAGCAGTTCTTC; CDR3aa: CASGKQGFEQFF
j_gene: TRBJ2-1; abundance: NA; d_gene: TRBD2; v_gene: TRBV7-3; CDR3nt: TGTGCCAGCAGCTCTACACCCGGAGGGGCGGGAGTTCTAGGCAATGAGCAGTTCTTC; CDR3aa: CASSSTPGGAGVLGNEQFF
j_gene: TRBJ2-7; abundance: NA; d_gene: NA; v_gene: TRBV2; CDR3nt: TGTGCCAGCCGATATGTGGGCGACGTCGTTCCCTACGAGCAGTACTTC; CDR3aa: CASRYVGDVVPYEQYF
j_gene: TRBJ1-1; abundance: NA; d_gene: NA; v_gene: TRBV2; CDR3nt: TGTGCCAGCAGTCCACCCTCCGTCAGTGGTGAAGCTTTCTTT; CDR3aa: CASSPPSVSGEAFF
j_gene: TRBJ2-3; abundance: NA; d_gene: TRBD1; v_gene: TRBV10-1; CDR3nt: TGCGCCAGCAGCCGGGACAGTAGGACAGATACGCAGTATTTT; CDR3aa: CASSRDSRTDTQYF